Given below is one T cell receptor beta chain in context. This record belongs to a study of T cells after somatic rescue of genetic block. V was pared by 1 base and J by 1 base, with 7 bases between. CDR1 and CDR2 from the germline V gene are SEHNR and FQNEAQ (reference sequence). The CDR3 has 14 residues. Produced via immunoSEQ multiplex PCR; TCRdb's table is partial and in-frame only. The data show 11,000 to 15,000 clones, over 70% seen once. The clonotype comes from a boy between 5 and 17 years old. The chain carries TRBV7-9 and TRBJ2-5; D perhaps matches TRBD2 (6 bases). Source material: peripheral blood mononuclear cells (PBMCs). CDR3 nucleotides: TGTGCCAGCAGCTTAGGGGGAGGCCAAGAGACCCAGTACTTC. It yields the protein CASSLGGGQETQYF.